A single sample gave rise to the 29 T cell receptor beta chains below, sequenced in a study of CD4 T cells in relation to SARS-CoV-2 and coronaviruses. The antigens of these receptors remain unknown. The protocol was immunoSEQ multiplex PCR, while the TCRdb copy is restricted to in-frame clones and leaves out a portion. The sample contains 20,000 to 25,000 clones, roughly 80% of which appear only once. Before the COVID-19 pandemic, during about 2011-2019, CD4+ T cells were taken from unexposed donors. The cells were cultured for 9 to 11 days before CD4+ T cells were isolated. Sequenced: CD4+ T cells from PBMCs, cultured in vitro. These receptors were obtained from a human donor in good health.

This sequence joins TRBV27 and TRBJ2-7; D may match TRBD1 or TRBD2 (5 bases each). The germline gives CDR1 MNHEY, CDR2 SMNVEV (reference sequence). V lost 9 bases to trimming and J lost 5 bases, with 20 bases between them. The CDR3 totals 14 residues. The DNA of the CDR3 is TGTGCCAGTAGAGATCCGGGACGGCTCCACGAGCAGTACTTC. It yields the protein CASRDPGRLHEQYF.

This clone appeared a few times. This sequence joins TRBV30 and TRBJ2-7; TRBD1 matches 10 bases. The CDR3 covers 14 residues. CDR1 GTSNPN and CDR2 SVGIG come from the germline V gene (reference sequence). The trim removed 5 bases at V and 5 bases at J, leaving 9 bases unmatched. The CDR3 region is CAWYPGQGIHEQYF. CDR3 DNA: TGTGCCTGGTATCCGGGACAGGGGATCCACGAGCAGTACTTC.

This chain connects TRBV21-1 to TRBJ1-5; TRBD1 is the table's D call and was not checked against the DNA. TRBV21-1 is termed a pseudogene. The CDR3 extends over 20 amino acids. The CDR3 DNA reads TGTGCCAGCAGCTCACCACGTGGGGACAGGGCTAATGATAGCAATCAGCCCCAGCATTTT. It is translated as CASSSPRGDRANDSNQPQHF.

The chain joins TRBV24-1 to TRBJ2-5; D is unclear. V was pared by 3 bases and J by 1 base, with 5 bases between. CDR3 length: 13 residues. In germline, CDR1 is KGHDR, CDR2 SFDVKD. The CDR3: CATSDRIQETQYF. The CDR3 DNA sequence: TGTGCCACCAGTGATCGCATCCAAGAGACCCAGTACTTC.

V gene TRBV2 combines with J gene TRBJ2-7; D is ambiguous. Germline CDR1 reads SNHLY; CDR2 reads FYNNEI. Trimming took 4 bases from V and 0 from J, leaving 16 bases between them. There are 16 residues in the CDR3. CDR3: CASSVPAAPSSYEQYF. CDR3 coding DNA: TGTGCCAGCAGTGTCCCGGCGGCCCCAAGCTCCTACGAGCAGTACTTC.

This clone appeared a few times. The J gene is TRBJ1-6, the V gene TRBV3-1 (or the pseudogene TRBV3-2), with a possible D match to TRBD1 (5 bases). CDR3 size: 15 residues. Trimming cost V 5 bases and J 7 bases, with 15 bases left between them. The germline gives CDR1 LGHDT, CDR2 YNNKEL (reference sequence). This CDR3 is CASSDQIGTNSPLHF. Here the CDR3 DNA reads TGTGCCAGCAGCGACCAGATTGGGACCAATTCACCCCTCCACTTT.

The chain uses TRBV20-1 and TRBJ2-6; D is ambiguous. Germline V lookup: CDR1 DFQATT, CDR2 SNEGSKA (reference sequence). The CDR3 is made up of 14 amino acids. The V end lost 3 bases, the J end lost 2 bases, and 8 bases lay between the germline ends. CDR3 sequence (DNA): TGCAGTGCTAGTGTGCAGACTGGGGCCAACGTCCTGACTTTC. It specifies CSASVQTGANVLTF.

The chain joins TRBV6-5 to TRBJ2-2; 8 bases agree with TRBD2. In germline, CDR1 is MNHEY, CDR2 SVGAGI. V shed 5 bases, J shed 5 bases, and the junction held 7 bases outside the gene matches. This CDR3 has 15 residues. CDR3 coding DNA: TGTGCCAGCAGTCCCGGGACTAGGGTTACCGGGGAGCTGTTTTTT. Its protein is CASSPGTRVTGELFF.

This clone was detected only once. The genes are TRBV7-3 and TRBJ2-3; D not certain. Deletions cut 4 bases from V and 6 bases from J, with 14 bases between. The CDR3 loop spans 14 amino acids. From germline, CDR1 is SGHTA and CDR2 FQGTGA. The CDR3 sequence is CASSSDPTGDTQYF. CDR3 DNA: TGTGCCAGCAGCTCGGACCCGACCGGGGATACGCAGTATTTT.

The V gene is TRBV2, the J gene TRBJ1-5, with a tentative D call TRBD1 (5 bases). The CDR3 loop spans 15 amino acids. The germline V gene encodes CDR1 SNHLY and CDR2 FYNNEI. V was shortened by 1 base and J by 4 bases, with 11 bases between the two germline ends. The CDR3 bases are TGTGCCAGCAGTGAAGAGCTCGGGGCGAATCAGCCCCAGCATTTT. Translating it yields CASSEELGANQPQHF.

The CDR3 here is CASSYGLAGGPGEQFF. The CDR3 DNA reads as TGTGCCAGCAGCTACGGACTAGCGGGAGGGCCGGGTGAGCAGTTCTTC. The J gene is TRBJ2-1, the V gene TRBV7-9, with 15 bases aligning to TRBD2. The CDR3 is made up of 16 amino acids. J lost 9 bases, V lost 4 bases, and 7 bases had no gene match. Germline V gene lookup returns CDR1 SEHNR and CDR2 FQNEAQ (reference sequence).

The CDR3: CASGLNERPGELFF. DNA for the CDR3: TGTGCCAGCGGGCTTAACGAACGCCCCGGGGAGCTGTTTTTT. V is TRBV28 and J is TRBJ2-2; D remains unclear. There are 14 residues in the CDR3. Trimming removed 8 bases from V and 6 bases from J, with 16 bases in between. From germline, CDR1 is MDHEN and CDR2 SYDVKM.

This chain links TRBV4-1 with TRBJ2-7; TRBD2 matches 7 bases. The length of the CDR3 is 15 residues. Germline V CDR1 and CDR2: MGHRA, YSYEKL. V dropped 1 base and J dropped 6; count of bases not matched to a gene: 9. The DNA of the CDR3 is TGCGCCAGCAGCCAAGGTCGGGACTTAGCGGGCGAGCAGTACTTC. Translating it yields CASSQGRDLAGEQYF.

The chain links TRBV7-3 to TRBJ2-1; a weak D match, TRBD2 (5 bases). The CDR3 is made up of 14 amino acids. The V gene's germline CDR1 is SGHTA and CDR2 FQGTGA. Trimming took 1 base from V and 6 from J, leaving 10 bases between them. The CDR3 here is CASSLNSRANEQFF. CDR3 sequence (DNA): TGTGCCAGCAGCTTAAACTCGAGGGCCAATGAGCAGTTCTTC.

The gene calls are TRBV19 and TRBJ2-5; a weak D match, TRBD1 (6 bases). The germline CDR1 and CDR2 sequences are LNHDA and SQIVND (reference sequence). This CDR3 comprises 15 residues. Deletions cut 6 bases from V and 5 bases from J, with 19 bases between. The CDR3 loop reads CASSPGTPEGETQYF. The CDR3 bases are TGTGCCAGTAGCCCAGGGACACCCGAGGGTGAGACCCAGTACTTC.

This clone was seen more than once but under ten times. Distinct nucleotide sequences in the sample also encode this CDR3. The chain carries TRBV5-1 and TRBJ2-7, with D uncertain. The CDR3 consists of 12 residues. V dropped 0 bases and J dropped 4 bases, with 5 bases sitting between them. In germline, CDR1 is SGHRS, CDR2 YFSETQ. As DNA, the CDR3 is TGCGCCAGCAGCTTGGAAGGATACGAGCAGTACTTC. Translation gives CASSLEGYEQYF.

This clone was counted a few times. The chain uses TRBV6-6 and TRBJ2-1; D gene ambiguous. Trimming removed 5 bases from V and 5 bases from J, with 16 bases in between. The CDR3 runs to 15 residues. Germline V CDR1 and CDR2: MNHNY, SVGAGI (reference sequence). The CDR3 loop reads CASSAPGTRDNEQFF. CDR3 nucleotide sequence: TGTGCCAGCAGTGCGCCCGGTACCCGTGACAATGAGCAGTTCTTC.

CDR3 sequence: CASSQVISKEKLFF. CDR3 in DNA: TGCGCCAGCAGCCAAGTTATCTCGAAGGAAAAACTGTTTTTT. This chain joins TRBV4-1 and TRBJ1-4; D ambiguous. Trimming shortened V by 1 base and J by 8 bases, and 11 bases separated the two germline ends. The germline gives CDR1 MGHRA, CDR2 YSYEKL. CDR3 length: 14 amino acids.

This CDR3 reads CASSRGAYGYTF. For the CDR3, the DNA is TGTGCCAGCAGCCGAGGGGCCTATGGCTACACCTTC. The chain has TRBV12-3 or TRBV12-4 and TRBJ1-2; weak D call: TRBD1 (5 bases). This CDR3 has 12 residues. With 6 bases removed from V and 4 bases from J, the gap between germline ends came to 9 bases.

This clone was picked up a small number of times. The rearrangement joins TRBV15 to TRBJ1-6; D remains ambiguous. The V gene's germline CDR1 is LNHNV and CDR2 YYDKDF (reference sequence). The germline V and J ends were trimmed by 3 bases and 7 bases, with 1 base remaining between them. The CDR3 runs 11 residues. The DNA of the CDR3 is TGTGCCACCAGCAGCAATTCACCCCTCCACTTT. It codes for CATSSNSPLHF.

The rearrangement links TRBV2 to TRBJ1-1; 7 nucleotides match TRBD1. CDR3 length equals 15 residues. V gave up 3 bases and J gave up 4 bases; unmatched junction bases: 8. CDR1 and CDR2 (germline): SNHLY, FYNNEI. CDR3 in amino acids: CASSENRGRSTEAFF. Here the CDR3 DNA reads TGTGCCAGCAGTGAGAACAGGGGTCGGAGCACTGAAGCTTTCTTT.

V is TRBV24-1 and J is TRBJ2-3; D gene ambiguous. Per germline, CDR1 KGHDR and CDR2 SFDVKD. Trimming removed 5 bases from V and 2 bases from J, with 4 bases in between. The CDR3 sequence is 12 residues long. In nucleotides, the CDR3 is TGTGCCACCAGTGGCACCACAGATACGCAGTATTTT. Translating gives CATSGTTDTQYF.

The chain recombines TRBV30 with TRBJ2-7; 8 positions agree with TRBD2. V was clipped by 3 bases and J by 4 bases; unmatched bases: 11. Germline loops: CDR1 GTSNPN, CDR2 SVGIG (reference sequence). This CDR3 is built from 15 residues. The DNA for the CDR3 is TGTGCCTGGAGGGGATTAGCGGGGATACATTACGAGCAGTACTTC. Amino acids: CAWRGLAGIHYEQYF.

CDR3 sequence reads: CASSLLGEEQYF. CDR3 bases: TGTGCCAGCAGTTTATTGGGAGAGGAGCAGTACTTC. The rearrangement links TRBV27 to TRBJ2-7; possibly TRBD2 for D (5 bases). In germline, CDR1 is MNHEY, CDR2 SMNVEV (reference sequence). The CDR3 sequence is 12 residues long. The V end lost 1 base, the J end lost 7 bases, and 8 bases lay between the germline ends.

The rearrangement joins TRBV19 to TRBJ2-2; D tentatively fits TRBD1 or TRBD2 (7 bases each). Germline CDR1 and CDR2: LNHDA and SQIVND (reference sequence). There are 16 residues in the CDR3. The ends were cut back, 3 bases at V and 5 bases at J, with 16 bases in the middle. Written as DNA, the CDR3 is TGTGCCAGTAGTATGGGAGGGGGCGTTGGGACCGGGGAGCTGTTTTTT. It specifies CASSMGGGVGTGELFF.

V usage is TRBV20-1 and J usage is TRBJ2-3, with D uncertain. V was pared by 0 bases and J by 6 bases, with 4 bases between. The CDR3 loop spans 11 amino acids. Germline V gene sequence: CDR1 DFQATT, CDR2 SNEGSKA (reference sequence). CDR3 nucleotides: TGCAGTGCTAGAGATTTCGATACGCAGTATTTT. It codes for CSARDFDTQYF.

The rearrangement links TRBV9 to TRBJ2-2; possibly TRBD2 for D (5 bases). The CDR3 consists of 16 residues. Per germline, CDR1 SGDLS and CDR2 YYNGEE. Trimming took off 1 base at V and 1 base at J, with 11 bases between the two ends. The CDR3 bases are TGTGCCAGCAGCGTAAATCCCCGGGGGAACACCGGGGAGCTGTTTTTT. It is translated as CASSVNPRGNTGELFF.

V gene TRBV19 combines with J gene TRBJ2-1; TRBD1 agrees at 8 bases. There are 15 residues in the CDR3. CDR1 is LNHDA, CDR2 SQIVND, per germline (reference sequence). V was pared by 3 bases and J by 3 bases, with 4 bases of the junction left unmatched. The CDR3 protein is CASSMVGTGYNEQFF. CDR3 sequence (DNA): TGTGCCAGTAGTATGGTAGGGACAGGCTACAATGAGCAGTTCTTC.

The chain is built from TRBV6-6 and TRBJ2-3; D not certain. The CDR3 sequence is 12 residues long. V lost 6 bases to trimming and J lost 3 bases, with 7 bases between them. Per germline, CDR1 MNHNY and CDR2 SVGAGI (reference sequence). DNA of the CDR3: TGTGCCAGCAGCTCTAGGACAGATACGCAGTATTTT. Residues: CASSSRTDTQYF.